Shown below are 21 T cell receptor beta chains from a single sample sequenced in a study of Graves' ophthalmopathy and Graves' hyperthyroidism (dated 2018 in TCRdb). Sequenced on an Illumina HiSeq 2000. TCR beta CDR3 regions were amplified from RNA transcripts for repertoire sequencing. A first-round RT-PCR used HTBI primers with the Qiagen OneStep RT-PCR kit, followed by a second-round multiplex PCR, size selection and purification. TCRdb redid the processing of the public reads, applying fastp at Q25 and MiXCR, and retained in-frame beta chains. One record per CDR3 amino acid sequence lists the most common genes and DNA. The sample records about 340,000 distinct CDR3 sequences, roughly a sixth of which are singletons. The top ten clonotypes cover roughly an eighth of the sample. Material for sequencing was peripheral blood. Receptor source: an adult man with Graves' ophthalmopathy.

This clonotype has ten or more counts. This chain links TRBV7-2 with TRBJ2-7; D gene uncertain. V was trimmed by 5 bases and J by 4 bases, leaving 9 bases between them. CDR3 length: 12 residues. Germline CDR1 SGHTA, CDR2 FQGNSA. The DNA of the CDR3 is TGTGCCAGCAGCCTCCTTGCGTACGAGCAGTACTTC. It is translated as CASSLLAYEQYF.

This clonotype was recorded many times. The V call is TRBV6-1, the J call TRBJ1-1; D ambiguous. Germline CDR1 and CDR2: MNHNS and SASEGT. The CDR3 is 13 residues long. V shed 6 bases and J shed 7 bases, with 15 bases lying between them. DNA of the CDR3: TGTGCCAGCAGCGAAAGAGAAGGCTATGAAGCTTTCTTT. It specifies CASSEREGYEAFF.

This clonotype came up many times. The rearrangement links TRBV20-1 to TRBJ2-5, with D uncertain. Germline V CDR1 and CDR2: DFQATT, SNEGSKA (reference sequence). Trimming cost V 4 bases and J 2 bases, with 5 bases left between them. The CDR3 length is 11 residues. The CDR3 here is CSAMTQETQYF. The DNA for the CDR3 is TGCAGTGCTATGACTCAAGAGACCCAGTACTTC.

This clonotype has ten or more counts. The chain combines TRBV6-1 with TRBJ2-7; no clear D. The CDR3 contains 12 residues. V was cut by 5 bases and J by 6 bases, with 11 bases left in between. Per the germline V gene, CDR1 is MNHNS and CDR2 is SASEGT. The CDR3 spells CASSPNKGEQYF. CDR3 DNA sequence: TGTGCCAGCAGTCCCAACAAGGGCGAGCAGTACTTC.

This clonotype was recorded at least ten times. The chain recombines TRBV6-2 or TRBV6-3 with TRBJ1-1; tentatively, D is TRBD1 (5 bases). Germline CDR1 is MNHEY and CDR2 is SVGEGT. The CDR3 consists of 15 residues. V gave up 4 bases and J gave up 5 bases, with 17 bases separating them. As DNA, the CDR3 is TGTGCCAGCAGTTTCCCGGGGGTCCCTGGGACTGAAGCTTTCTTT. Amino acid sequence: CASSFPGVPGTEAFF.

At least ten counts were recorded for this clonotype. This rearrangement joins TRBV19 to TRBJ1-1; tentative D call: TRBD1 (5 bases). The ends were cut back, 6 bases at V and 1 base at J, with 15 bases in the middle. The CDR3 is 15 amino acids. CDR1 and CDR2 from the germline V gene are LNHDA and SQIVND (reference sequence). CDR3 nucleotide sequence: TGTGCCAGTAGCCACCCGCCGGGGGGGAACACTGAAGCTTTCTTT. Amino acid sequence: CASSHPPGGNTEAFF.

This clonotype occurred a few times. The chain couples TRBV18 to TRBJ1-2; a possible D gene is TRBD1 (6 bases). V lost 2 bases, J lost 8 bases, and 15 bases lay in between. CDR3 length: 14 amino acids. Germline lookup yields CDR1 KGHSH and CDR2 LQKENI. The CDR3 sequence is CASSPVAGDRGYTF. CDR3 bases: TGTGCCAGCTCACCAGTAGCAGGGGACCGCGGCTACACCTTC. The whole variable domain, filled in from reference TRBV18 and TRBJ1-2, reads NAGVMQNPRHLVRRRGQEARLRCSPMKGHSHVYWYRQLPEEGLKFMVYLQKENIIDESGMPKERFSAEFPKEGPSILRIQQVVRGDSAAYFCASSPVAGDRGYTFGSGTRLTVV.

The CDR3 DNA follows: TGTGCCAGCAGCGCCATACAGGGAGACACTGAAGCTTTCTTT. Encoded protein: CASSAIQGDTEAFF. The rearrangement joins TRBV6-1 to TRBJ1-1; tentative D call: TRBD1 (6 bases). Trimming left V 6 bases short and J 3 bases short, with 14 bases between. The germline CDR1 and CDR2 sequences are MNHNS and SASEGT. The CDR3 loop spans 14 amino acids.

This clonotype came up many times. The V call is TRBV7-2, the J call TRBJ2-3; D is possibly TRBD1 (6 bases). The CDR3 runs 13 residues. The germline V gene encodes CDR1 SGHTA and CDR2 FQGNSA. Trimming cost V 2 bases and J 15 bases, with 18 bases left between them. DNA of the CDR3: TGTGCCAGCAGCTTAACGGTTACAGGGCCAGGTTATTTT. It codes for CASSLTVTGPGYF.

This clonotype was seen ten or more times. CDR3 coding DNA: TGTGCCAGCGAGGGGGACGGGGAGCTGTTTTTT. Its translation: CASEGDGELFF. The chain carries TRBV6-1 and TRBJ2-2; a possible D gene is TRBD1 (6 bases). Deletions cut 8 bases from V and 7 bases from J, with 8 bases between. The CDR3 is made up of 11 amino acids. Per germline, CDR1 MNHNS and CDR2 SASEGT.

This clonotype was counted ten times or more. The CDR3 here is CSVGQGLQETQYF. CDR3 coding DNA: TGCAGCGTAGGACAGGGCCTCCAAGAGACCCAGTACTTC. The chain combines TRBV29-1 with TRBJ2-5; 8 bases align to TRBD1. Germline assignment: CDR1 SQVTM and CDR2 ANQGSEA. V gave up 6 bases and J gave up 1 base; unmatched junction bases: 4. This CDR3 contains 13 residues. The full variable domain, its missing parts supplied by reference TRBV29-1 and TRBJ2-5, is SAVISQKPSRDICQRGTSLTIQCQVDSQVTMMFWYRQQPGQSLTLIATANQGSEATYESGFVIDKFPISRPNLTFSTLTVSNMSPEDSSIYLCSVGQGLQETQYFGPGTRLLVL.

Many counts were recorded for this clonotype. This sequence joins TRBV9 and TRBJ2-5; 9 bases match TRBD1. J lost 9 bases, V lost 3 bases, and 12 bases had no gene match. This CDR3 has 15 amino acids. From germline, CDR1 is SGDLS and CDR2 YYNGEE. The CDR3, as DNA: TGTGCCAGCAGCGATCTCTCGGGACAGGGTCCTCCCCAGTACTTC. Its translation: CASSDLSGQGPPQYF.

About this clonotype: This clone may be a read error of a much larger clone one base away. The gene calls are TRBV6-2 or TRBV6-3 and TRBJ2-2; 7 bases are shared with TRBD2. This CDR3 has 18 amino acids. Germline values: CDR1 MNHEY, CDR2 SVGEGT. The junction had 15 bases not matched to a gene; V was cut back by 0 bases and J by 8 bases. Here the CDR3 DNA reads TGTGCCAGCAGTTACTCGAGTAGACTAGCCCTTGGTTTGGGGGAGCTGTTTTTT. Translated, it gives CASSYSSRLALGLGELFF.

This clonotype was detected ten times or more. V usage is TRBV6-1 and J usage is TRBJ1-5; D is unclear. The CDR3 covers 14 residues. V shed 3 bases and J shed 4 bases, with 10 bases lying between them. Germline CDR1 is MNHNS and CDR2 is SASEGT. The chain's CDR3 is CASSDMARNQPQHF. Here the CDR3 DNA reads TGTGCCAGCAGTGATATGGCCAGAAATCAGCCCCAGCATTTT.

This clonotype has a count of ten or more. The CDR3 sequence: CASSIAVNTEAFF. The CDR3, as DNA: TGTGCCAGTAGTATAGCAGTAAACACTGAAGCTTTCTTT. V usage is TRBV19 and J usage is TRBJ1-1; D remains ambiguous. Germline V lookup: CDR1 LNHDA, CDR2 SQIVND (reference sequence). CDR3 size: 13 residues. Between the trimmed V and J ends, which lost 1 base and 2 bases, there was a span of 5 bases.

This clonotype came up many times. The rearrangement links TRBV6-5 to TRBJ2-2, with unresolved D. This CDR3 spans 13 amino acids. Per the germline V gene, CDR1 is MNHEY and CDR2 is SVGAGI. Trimming pared 2 bases from V and 6 bases from J, leaving 7 bases between. DNA of the CDR3: TGTGCCAGCAGTTACAACAGCGCCGGGGAGCTGTTTTTT. This encodes CASSYNSAGELFF.

This clonotype was found many times. The J gene is TRBJ2-7, the V gene TRBV29-1; 12 positions match TRBD2. The J segment lost 7 bases and the V segment lost 3 bases, leaving 7 bases of the junction unmatched. The V gene's germline CDR1 is SQVTM and CDR2 ANQGSEA. The CDR3 has 14 residues. The CDR3 here is CSVEASGRAREQYF. In DNA, the CDR3 is TGCAGCGTTGAGGCTAGCGGGAGGGCCCGGGAGCAGTACTTC.

The chain links TRBV28 to TRBJ2-5; no clear D gene. The CDR3 has 14 amino acids. Between the trimmed V and J ends, which lost 2 bases and 4 bases, there was a span of 11 bases. Per the germline V gene, CDR1 is MDHEN and CDR2 is SYDVKM. The CDR3 reads CASSLVSRRETQYF. DNA for the CDR3: TGTGCCAGCAGTTTAGTTTCCAGAAGAGAGACCCAGTACTTC.

A note on this clonotype: Mismatch with germline at one junction end may stem from a read error. The CDR3 DNA sequence: TGTGCCCGCAGTACGCCGGACAGTAGCAATCAGCCACAGCATTTT. It is translated as CARSTPDSSNQPQHF. The rearrangement joins TRBV6-2 or TRBV6-3 to TRBJ1-5; maybe TRBD1 (6 bases). The CDR3 spans 15 residues. CDR1 and CDR2 from the germline V gene are MNHEY and SVGEGT.

Ten or more counts support this clonotype. This rearrangement joins TRBV20-1 to TRBJ2-5; possibly TRBD2 for D (7 bases). The CDR3 totals 13 residues. Germline-derived CDR1 and CDR2 are DFQATT and SNEGSKA (reference sequence). Trimming stripped 6 bases from V and 5 bases from J, with 16 bases between. This CDR3 reads CSAQTGAGETQYF. CDR3 in DNA: TGCAGTGCGCAGACAGGAGCGGGGGAGACCCAGTACTTC.

This clonotype has at least ten counts. The genes are TRBV11-2 and TRBJ2-7; the D gene is possibly TRBD2 (6 bases). Trimming cost V 4 bases and J 2 bases, with 15 bases left between them. Germline CDR1 and CDR2: SGHAT and FQNNGV. This CDR3 has 15 residues. CDR3 bases: TGTGCCAGCAGCTCAGTGGCGGGGACTCCCTACGAGCAGTACTTC. Translating it yields CASSSVAGTPYEQYF.